This TCR beta chain emerged from a study of T cell responses to AZD1222 COVID-19 vaccine. Trimming took off 7 bases at V and 2 bases at J, with 11 bases between the two ends. The length of the CDR3 is 13 residues. Points from the study as a whole: Repertoires in all cases were sampled only once the peak T cell response had passed. Just a handful of people given AZD1222 tested seropositive at baseline. Possibly, clonal diversity was underestimated; donors were largely white British and included more females.

Of note for this clone: Its antigen is still unknown.

Measured with immunoSEQ multiplex PCR; TCRdb has only the in-frame clones, and not every one. This table holds 120,000 to 150,000 clones, 85% to 90% found once. Sequencing used peripheral blood, obtained on day 0 of AZD1222 vaccination. This receptor was taken from an adult in good health. The chain has TRBV12-3 or TRBV12-4 and TRBJ2-5, with D possibly matching TRBD2 (5 bases). CDR3: CASTSREQETQYF. In nucleotides, the CDR3 is TGTGCCAGCACCTCCCGGGAACAAGAGACCCAGTACTTC.